A selection of T cell receptor beta chains follows, all from one sample in a study of cytomegalovirus exposure and HLA in healthy donors. Assay used: immunoSEQ multiplex PCR; TCRdb lists only in-frame clones, some missing. The data show roughly 180,000 clones, with approximately 72% seen just once and approximately 2.4% held by the top ten. Material: PBMCs. These TCRs come from a female donor in good health and CMV-seronegative. Each CDR3 is given with its conserved first and last residue. Each record gives: V gene, J gene, D gene, CDR3 protein, CDR3 DNA. The D gene is left open where the match is weak.

V gene: TRBV6-6
J gene: TRBJ1-1
D gene: -
CDR3 protein: CACLRVGYTEAFF
CDR3 DNA: TGTGCCTGCCTCCGGGTTGGGTACACTGAAGCTTTCTTT

V gene: TRBV28
J gene: TRBJ1-4
D gene: -
CDR3 protein: CASRRPATNEKLFF
CDR3 DNA: TGTGCCAGCAGGCGCCCCGCAACTAATGAAAAACTGTTTTTT

V gene: TRBV7-9
J gene: TRBJ1-2
D gene: TRBD1
CDR3 protein: CASSPTVGTGNYGYTF
CDR3 DNA: TGTGCCAGCAGCCCTACCGTGGGGACAGGGAACTATGGCTACACCTTC

V gene: TRBV5-6
J gene: TRBJ1-5
D gene: -
CDR3 protein: CLAGRHQPQHF
CDR3 DNA: TGTCTCGCGGGCCGCCATCAGCCCCAGCATTTT

V gene: TRBV28
J gene: TRBJ2-7
D gene: TRBD1
CDR3 protein: CATSWTGTYEQYF
CDR3 DNA: TGTGCCACCAGTTGGACAGGTACCTACGAGCAGTACTTC

V gene: TRBV4-2
J gene: TRBJ1-5
D gene: TRBD1
CDR3 protein: CASSPQGQGANQPQHF
CDR3 DNA: TGTGCCAGCAGCCCCCAAGGACAGGGGGCGAATCAGCCCCAGCATTTT

V gene: TRBV7-2
J gene: TRBJ2-5
D gene: -
CDR3 protein: CASSLGGSQETQYF
CDR3 DNA: TGTGCCAGCAGCTTAGGAGGCAGCCAAGAGACCCAGTACTTC

V gene: TRBV11-2
J gene: TRBJ2-5
D gene: TRBD1
CDR3 protein: CASSSTDRVWETQYF
CDR3 DNA: TGTGCCAGCAGCTCCACCGACAGGGTTTGGGAGACCCAGTACTTC

V gene: TRBV19
J gene: TRBJ2-1
D gene: -
CDR3 protein: CASSNVRSSYNEQFF
CDR3 DNA: TGTGCCAGTAGTAACGTCCGTAGCTCCTACAATGAGCAGTTCTTC

V gene: TRBV27
J gene: TRBJ1-2
D gene: TRBD1
CDR3 protein: CASSPAPMDRVYGYTF
CDR3 DNA: TGTGCCAGCAGTCCCGCCCCGATGGACAGGGTCTATGGCTACACCTTC

V gene: TRBV7-8
J gene: TRBJ1-1
D gene: TRBD1
CDR3 protein: CASTTGTGQTEAFF
CDR3 DNA: TGTGCCAGCACCACCGGGACAGGGCAAACTGAAGCTTTCTTT

V gene: TRBV10-2
J gene: TRBJ2-1
D gene: TRBD1
CDR3 protein: CASSDTGGSYNEQFF
CDR3 DNA: TGCGCCAGCAGTGATACAGGGGGGTCCTACAATGAGCAGTTCTTC